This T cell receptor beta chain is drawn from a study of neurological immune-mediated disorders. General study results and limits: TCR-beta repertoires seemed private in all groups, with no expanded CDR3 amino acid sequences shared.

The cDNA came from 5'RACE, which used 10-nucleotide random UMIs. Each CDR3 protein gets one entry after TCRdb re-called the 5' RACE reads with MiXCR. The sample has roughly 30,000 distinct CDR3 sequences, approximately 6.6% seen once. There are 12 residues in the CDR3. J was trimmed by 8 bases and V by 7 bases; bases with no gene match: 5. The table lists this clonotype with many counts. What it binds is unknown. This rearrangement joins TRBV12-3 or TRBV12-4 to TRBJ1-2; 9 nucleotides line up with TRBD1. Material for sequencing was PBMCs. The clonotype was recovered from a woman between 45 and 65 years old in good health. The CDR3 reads CASNPDRGGYTF. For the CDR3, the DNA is TGTGCCAGCAATCCGGACAGGGGCGGCTACACCTTC.